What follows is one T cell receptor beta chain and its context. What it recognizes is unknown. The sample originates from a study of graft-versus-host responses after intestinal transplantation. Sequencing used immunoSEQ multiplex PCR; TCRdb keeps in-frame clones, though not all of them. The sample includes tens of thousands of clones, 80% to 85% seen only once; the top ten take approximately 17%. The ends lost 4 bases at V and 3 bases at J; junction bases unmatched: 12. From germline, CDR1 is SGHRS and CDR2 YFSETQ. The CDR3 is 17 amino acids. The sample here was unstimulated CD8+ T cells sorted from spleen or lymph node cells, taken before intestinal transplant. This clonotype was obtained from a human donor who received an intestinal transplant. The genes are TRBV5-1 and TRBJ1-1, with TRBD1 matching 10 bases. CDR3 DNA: TGCGCCAGCAGCCCTCCGCGGGTAGGACAGGGGGACACTGAAGCTTTCTTT. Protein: CASSPPRVGQGDTEAFF. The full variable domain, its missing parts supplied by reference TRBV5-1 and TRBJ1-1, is KAGVTQTPRYLIKTRGQQVTLSCSPISGHRSVSWYQQTPGQGLQFLFEYFSETQRNKGNFPGRFSGRQFSNSRSEMNVSTLELGDSALYLCASSPPRVGQGDTEAFFGQGTRLTVV.